A single sample is the source of the 31 T cell receptor beta chains below, sequenced in a study of metastatic and nonmetastatic thyroid tumors. TCRdb re-called clones via MiXCR from the PCR reads. Of roughly 13,000 clones listed, approximately 27% are singletons. Prior to thyroid surgery, none of the patients had received any treatment. Sequenced: tumor tissue. Every receptor here comes from a female donor with papillary thyroid cancer or a benign thyroid nodule (not recorded which). Some clones in this sample may be carry-over from other donors' samples.

By share, this clone ranks as medium-sized (0.01 to 0.1%). This chain connects TRBV4-1 to TRBJ1-1; 7 positions agree with TRBD1. The germline V gene has CDR1 MGHRA and CDR2 YSYEKL. With 0 bases clipped from V and 3 bases from J, the junction kept 13 bases outside the gene matches. This CDR3 comprises 18 residues. The CDR3 coding sequence is TGCGCCAGCAGCCAAGATGACAGGGATGGTGGATCGGACACTGAAGCTTTCTTT. Translation gives CASSQDDRDGGSDTEAFF.

In its sample, this clone was seen a few times. V and J are TRBV7-8 and TRBJ1-6; 7 bases are shared with TRBD1. CDR1 and CDR2 (germline): SGHVS, FQNEAQ. J was trimmed by 15 bases and V by 4 bases; bases with no gene match: 3. CDR3 length: 11 residues. The CDR3 spells CASSSRQGLHF. CDR3 nucleotides: TGTGCCAGCAGCTCCCGACAGGGCCTCCACTTT.

In its sample, this clone is medium-sized. The CDR3 sequence: CASSARTAEGIYGYTF. In nucleotides, the CDR3 is TGTGCCAGCAGTGCACGGACAGCCGAAGGGATCTATGGCTACACCTTC. The chain links TRBV27 to TRBJ1-2, with a weak D call TRBD1 (6 bases). Trimming shortened V by 5 bases and J by 4 bases, and 20 bases separated the two germline ends. Per germline, CDR1 MNHEY and CDR2 SMNVEV (reference sequence). The CDR3 runs to 16 residues.

This clone was counted at least ten times. This chain links TRBV11-3 with TRBJ2-2; D is undetermined. The germline CDR1 and CDR2 sequences are SGHNT and YENEEA. V was trimmed by 1 base and J by 6 bases, leaving 3 bases between them. The CDR3 runs 12 residues. CDR3 in DNA: TGTGCCAGCAGCTTAGTCGCCGGGGAGCTGTTTTTT. Translated: CASSLVAGELFF. The full variable domain, its missing parts supplied by reference TRBV11-3 and TRBJ2-2, is EAGVVQSPRYKIIEKKQPVAFWCNPISGHNTLYWYLQNLGQGPELLIRYENEEAVDDSQLPKDRFSAERLKGVDSTLKIQPAELGDSAVYLCASSLVAGELFFGEGSRLTVL.

The chain recombines TRBV5-6 with TRBJ1-6, with TRBD1 identical over 11 bases. V trimming: 3 bases; J trimming: 9 bases; junction bases outside the gene matches: 14. Germline CDR1 and CDR2: SGHDT and YYEEEE. The CDR3 loop spans 18 amino acids. The CDR3 reads CASSYERTGGVWGSPLHF. As DNA, the CDR3 is TGTGCCAGCAGCTACGAAAGGACAGGGGGCGTTTGGGGTTCACCCCTCCACTTT.

This clone was observed a handful of times. This chain links TRBV24-1 with TRBJ2-1, with D unclear. CDR1 KGHDR and CDR2 SFDVKD come from the germline V gene. The CDR3 contains 13 residues. Trimming pared 0 bases from V and 6 bases from J, leaving 5 bases between. The CDR3 DNA reads as TGTGCCACCAGTGATTTGCCTAGCAATGAGCAGTTCTTC. Translated, it gives CATSDLPSNEQFF.

In this sample, this clone turned up a few times. Just one base apart from a much larger clone, this may be a read error. This chain uses TRBV6-9 with TRBJ2-1; 12 bases align to TRBD2. The V and J ends lost 4 bases and 15 bases, in that order; junction bases with no gene match: 13. CDR3 length: 15 residues. Germline values: CDR1 MNHGY, CDR2 SVAAGI. CDR3 residues: CASSFSSGGDNDRFF. In DNA form, the CDR3 reads TGTGCCAGCAGTTTTTCTAGCGGGGGGGACAATGATCGGTTCTTC.

This clone counts as large. The chain has TRBV28 and TRBJ2-7, with 7 bases matching TRBD1. The V segment lost 6 bases and the J segment 4 bases; nucleotides outside the gene matches: 9. The germline gives CDR1 MDHEN, CDR2 SYDVKM. This CDR3 region has 14 residues. CDR3 loop: CASRPMTGFYEQYF. The DNA for the CDR3 is TGTGCCAGCAGACCTATGACAGGGTTTTACGAGCAGTACTTC.

At least ten counts were recorded for this clone. A clone one base away is much larger, so this may be a read error. The J gene is TRBJ2-7, the V gene TRBV27; no firm D call. Looked up from germline, CDR1 is MNHEY and CDR2 is SMNVEV (reference sequence). The CDR3 runs 13 residues. Trimming cost V 4 bases and J 0 bases, with 7 bases left between them. The CDR3 DNA reads as TGTGCCAGCAGTTCGTACTTCTCCTACGAGCAGTACTTC. Translated: CASSSYFSYEQYF.

This chain joins TRBV20-1 and TRBJ2-7; maybe TRBD2 (5 bases). Germline lookup yields CDR1 DFQATT and CDR2 SNEGSKA (reference sequence). The length of the CDR3 is 19 residues. Trimming cost V 2 bases and J 3 bases, with 29 bases left between them. The CDR3 DNA follows: TGCAGTGCTAGATCCTTAGCCCCGGGGTGGTGGAAGCGCTACTACGAGCAGTACTTC. This sequence encodes CSARSLAPGWWKRYYEQYF.

This clone was picked up many times. V is TRBV7-2 and J is TRBJ1-6; a weak D match, TRBD1 (5 bases). V dropped 5 bases and J dropped 9 bases, with 14 bases sitting between them. Germline CDR1 reads SGHTA; CDR2 reads FQGNSA. This CDR3 spans 14 amino acids. CDR3 DNA: TGTGCCAGCAGCCCGGGGCTGGTTACTTCACCCCTCCACTTT. Its translation: CASSPGLVTSPLHF.

This clone appeared many times. With a much larger clone just one base away, this may be a read error. The chain couples TRBV3-1 to TRBJ2-7; possibly TRBD2 for D (7 bases). In germline, CDR1 is LGHDT, CDR2 YNNKEL (reference sequence). This CDR3 region has 17 residues. The V end was cut by 3 bases, the J end by 5 bases, with 23 bases between. CDR3 nucleotide sequence: TGTGCCAGCAGCCATCTACTACGGGGGGCGAGAGAAAACGAGCAGTACTTC. Protein: CASSHLLRGARENEQYF.

The J gene is TRBJ2-7, the V gene TRBV6-2 or TRBV6-3, with 11 bases that match TRBD2. This CDR3 is built from 16 residues. V shed 0 bases, J shed 2 bases, and the junction held 3 bases outside the gene matches. Germline lookup yields CDR1 MNHEY and CDR2 SVGEGT. The CDR3 bases are TGTGCCAGCAGTTACTCTACTAGCGGGAGTCCCTACGAGCAGTACTTC. It is translated as CASSYSTSGSPYEQYF.

As DNA, the CDR3 is TGTGCCAGCAGCTTAGATATCGCCGGGGAGCTGTTTTTT. Its protein product is CASSLDIAGELFF. V and J are TRBV11-2 and TRBJ2-2, with D unclear. Germline CDR1 reads SGHAT; CDR2 reads FQNNGV. The CDR3 consists of 13 residues. Trimming took off 0 bases at V and 6 bases at J, with 5 bases between the two ends. Supplemented by reference TRBV11-2 and TRBJ2-2, the full variable domain reads EAGVAQSPRYKIIEKRQSVAFWCNPISGHATLYWYQQILGQGPKLLIQFQNNGVVDDSQLPKDRFSAERLKGVDSTLKIQPAKLEDSAVYLCASSLDIAGELFFGEGSRLTVL.

This clone was counted a few times. This could be a read error, since a much larger clone is one nucleotide away. This chain connects TRBV7-9 to TRBJ2-6; D uncertain. Germline V gives CDR1 SEHNR, CDR2 FQNEAQ (reference sequence). The CDR3 runs to 14 residues. CDR3 in DNA: TGTGCCAGCAGAAGAACATCTGCGGCCAACGTCCTGACTTTC. Translation gives CASRRTSAANVLTF.

The V gene is TRBV6-5, the J gene TRBJ2-2; 9 positions agree with TRBD1. CDR3 size: 16 residues. Trimming took 0 bases from V and 5 from J; bases not matched to a gene: 4. From germline, CDR1 is MNHEY and CDR2 SVGAGI. The CDR3 spells CASSYSPGQGTGELFF. As DNA, the CDR3 is TGTGCCAGCAGTTACTCTCCGGGACAGGGAACCGGGGAGCTGTTTTTT.

This clone was detected once. The chain is built from TRBV20-1 and TRBJ1-5; unclear D gene. The germline V and J ends were trimmed by 0 bases and 0 bases, with 9 bases remaining between them. Germline lookup yields CDR1 DFQATT and CDR2 SNEGSKA (reference sequence). CDR3 size: 15 residues. The CDR3 nucleotides read TGCAGTGCTAGAGAGTCAGCTGATAGCAATCAGCCCCAGCATTTT. Translation: CSARESADSNQPQHF.

This clone was seen a few times. CDR3 sequence reads: CASTKARYEQYF. CDR3 DNA sequence: TGTGCCAGCACCAAAGCCAGGTACGAGCAGTACTTC. V usage is TRBV28 and J usage is TRBJ2-7; D is uncertain. CDR1 and CDR2 (germline): MDHEN, SYDVKM. This CDR3 spans 12 amino acids. V lost 7 bases and J 4 bases, leaving 11 bases between the germline ends.

This clone has ten or more counts. A much larger clonotype is one base distant, so this may be a read error. The chain combines TRBV6-1 with TRBJ2-5; D uncertain. CDR1 and CDR2 (germline): MNHNS, SASEGT. The CDR3 totals 11 residues. CDR3 sequence (DNA): TGTGCCAGCAGATCTGGAGAGACCCATTACTTC. Protein: CASRSGETHYF.

This clone has at least ten counts. The chain's CDR3 is CASFPGQGTDTQYF. Here the CDR3 DNA reads TGCGCCAGCTTTCCGGGACAGGGGACAGATACGCAGTATTTT. The rearrangement uses TRBV5-1 and TRBJ2-3; TRBD1 matches at 10 bases. With 7 bases clipped from V and 3 bases from J, the junction kept 5 bases outside the gene matches. Germline loops: CDR1 SGHRS, CDR2 YFSETQ. This CDR3 is built from 14 residues.

The chain combines TRBV12-3 or TRBV12-4 with TRBJ1-1; D uncertain. With 5 bases removed from V and 1 base from J, the gap between germline ends came to 11 bases. The CDR3 contains 14 residues. DNA of the CDR3: TGTGCCAGCAGTCCCGACGCCGGGAACACTGAAGCTTTCTTT. Amino acid sequence: CASSPDAGNTEAFF.

This clone was counted between two and nine times. The V call is TRBV11-2, the J call TRBJ2-1, with 9 nucleotides matching TRBD2. CDR3 length equals 15 residues. CDR1 is SGHAT, CDR2 FQNNGV, per germline. Losses at the gene ends were 3 bases for V and 7 bases for J; bases not matched to a gene: 7. The CDR3 nucleotides read TGTGCCAGCAGCTTGGTAGCGGGAGAAAAGAATGAGCAGTTCTTC. It yields the protein CASSLVAGEKNEQFF.

This clone appeared a few times. CDR3 nucleotide sequence: TGTGCCAGCAAACCTGACCTAGATGGGGAGACCCAGTACTTC. This translates into CASKPDLDGETQYF. The chain employs TRBV2 and TRBJ2-5; the D is unclear. This CDR3 has 14 amino acids. Germline V gene lookup returns CDR1 SNHLY and CDR2 FYNNEI. Trimming removed 7 bases from V and 5 bases from J, with 17 bases in between.

By sample share, this clone is medium-sized. V usage is TRBV3-1 and J usage is TRBJ1-2, with D tentatively TRBD1 (6 bases). V was clipped by 5 bases and J by 3 bases, with 13 bases between them. This CDR3 region has 14 residues. Germline V gene lookup returns CDR1 LGHDT and CDR2 YNNKEL (reference sequence). In nucleotides, the CDR3 is TGTGCCAGCAGCGATCAGGGGAGAGACTATGGCTACACCTTC. It translates to CASSDQGRDYGYTF. The variable domain in full, completed from reference TRBV3-1 and TRBJ1-2, reads DTAVSQTPKYLVTQMGNDKSIKCEQNLGHDTMYWYKQDSKKFLKIMFSYNNKELIINETVPNRFSPKSPDKAHLNLHINSLELGDSAVYFCASSDQGRDYGYTFGSGTRLTVV.

Many counts were recorded for this clone. Just one base apart from a much larger clone, this may be a read error. This chain uses TRBV7-8 with TRBJ2-7, with D tentatively TRBD1 (6 bases). The CDR3 covers 15 residues. CDR1 is SGHVS, CDR2 FQNEAQ, per germline. V lost 5 bases and J 0 bases, leaving 14 bases between the germline ends. CDR3 protein: CASSPGADGSYEQYF. The CDR3 nucleotides are TGTGCCAGCAGCCCAGGGGCTGACGGCTCCTACGAGCAGTACTTC.

This clone was seen many times. The chain is built from TRBV20-1 and TRBJ1-6; D remains unclear. Trimming removed 2 bases at V and 10 bases at J, with 9 bases between. CDR3 length equals 12 residues. The V gene's germline CDR1 is DFQATT and CDR2 SNEGSKA (reference sequence). The CDR3 here is CSARNRVSPLHF. CDR3 nucleotide sequence: TGCAGTGCTAGAAATCGGGTCTCACCCCTCCACTTT.

There are many counts of this clone. V and J are TRBV18 and TRBJ1-6; 8 nucleotides match TRBD1. Germline V gene data show CDR1 as KGHSH and CDR2 as LQKENI. The CDR3 is 16 residues long. V gave up 4 bases and J gave up 5 bases; unmatched junction bases: 7. The chain's CDR3 is CASSQQRQGNNSPLHF. DNA for the CDR3: TGTGCCAGCTCACAACAGCGACAGGGGAATAATTCACCCCTCCACTTT.

This clone was found many times. The V and J genes are TRBV6-1 and TRBJ2-1, with 8 bases matching TRBD2. From germline, CDR1 is MNHNS and CDR2 SASEGT. This CDR3 spans 16 amino acids. J lost 3 bases, V lost 4 bases, and 8 bases had no gene match. The CDR3 coding sequence is TGTGCCAGCAGTGCCATTGACGGGAGGGTCTACAATGAGCAGTTCTTC. Its protein product is CASSAIDGRVYNEQFF.

The gene calls are TRBV11-2 and TRBJ1-2, with D unclear. The V end was cut by 7 bases, the J end by 4 bases, with 19 bases between. Germline CDR1 is SGHAT and CDR2 is FQNNGV. The CDR3 is made up of 15 amino acids. CDR3 loop: CASTIGGFGFYGYTF. The CDR3 DNA is TGTGCCAGCACAATTGGAGGGTTTGGGTTCTATGGCTACACCTTC.

By share, this clone ranks as medium-sized (0.01 to 0.1%). The chain recombines TRBV6-1 with TRBJ1-2; D gene unclear. In germline, CDR1 is MNHNS, CDR2 SASEGT. The CDR3 consists of 13 residues. Trimming took 5 bases from V and 4 from J, leaving 11 bases between them. DNA for the CDR3: TGTGCCAGCAGTTATTCTTACATCTATGGCTACACCTTC. As protein: CASSYSYIYGYTF.

V is TRBV18 and J is TRBJ2-7; 10 bases map to TRBD2. CDR3 size: 17 residues. The ends lost 2 bases at V and 1 base at J; junction bases unmatched: 8. Germline V gene sequence: CDR1 KGHSH, CDR2 LQKENI. DNA for the CDR3: TGTGCCAGCTCACCAGGGAGCGGGAGGGCTTGGTCCTACGAGCAGTACTTC. Translation: CASSPGSGRAWSYEQYF.